The 21 T cell receptor beta chains given below trace back to one sample, sequenced in a study of T cell responses to AZD1222 COVID-19 vaccine. Repertoires were generated with immunoSEQ multiplex PCR, while TCRdb's copy carries only in-frame clones and drops some. The profile shows 150,000 to 200,000 clones, almost 95% of them singletons. The sample was peripheral blood, taken on day 0 of AZD1222 vaccination. All receptors derive from an adult in good health.

The chain couples TRBV6-5 to TRBJ1-5; no clear D gene. Germline lookup yields CDR1 MNHEY and CDR2 SVGAGI. The V and J ends lost 0 bases and 4 bases respectively, with 10 bases between them. This CDR3 spans 15 amino acids. The CDR3 loop reads CASSYSNSLNQPQHF. CDR3 nucleotides: TGTGCCAGCAGTTACTCGAACAGCTTAAATCAGCCCCAGCATTTT.

The chain combines TRBV5-1 with TRBJ2-5; 14 bases agree with TRBD2. V lost 3 bases to trimming and J lost 5 bases; unmatched junction nucleotides: 9. Germline CDR1 and CDR2: SGHRS and YFSETQ. CDR3 length: 17 residues. CDR3 amino acids: CASSSTSGGVVTETQYF. The DNA of the CDR3 is TGCGCCAGCAGCTCGACTAGCGGGGGGGTTGTCACGGAGACCCAGTACTTC.

The chain combines TRBV3-1 (or the pseudogene TRBV3-2) with TRBJ2-3; 8 bases line up with TRBD2. This CDR3 region has 13 residues. Germline V CDR1 and CDR2: LGHDT, YNNKEL (reference sequence). J lost 11 bases, V lost 1 base, and 5 bases had no gene match. This chain's CDR3 is CASSQGGGGLQYF. The CDR3 DNA reads as TGTGCCAGCAGCCAAGGGGGCGGGGGGCTGCAGTATTTT.

The J gene is TRBJ1-5, the V gene TRBV19; D is unresolved. Germline-derived CDR1 and CDR2 are LNHDA and SQIVND (reference sequence). This CDR3 comprises 12 residues. Trimming cost V 3 bases and J 5 bases, with 5 bases left between them. The CDR3 sequence: CASSIKDQPQHF. Here the CDR3 DNA reads TGTGCCAGTAGTATTAAGGATCAGCCCCAGCATTTT. The full variable domain, with the rest looked up from reference TRBV19 and TRBJ1-5, is DGGITQSPKYLFRKEGQNVTLSCEQNLNHDAMYWYRQDPGQGLRLIYYSQIVNDFQKGDIAEGYSVSREKKESFPLTVTSAQKNPTAFYLCASSIKDQPQHFGDGTRLSIL.

The V gene is TRBV2, the J gene TRBJ1-5; D not resolved. V lost 2 bases and J 10 bases, leaving 18 bases between the germline ends. Looked up from germline, CDR1 is SNHLY and CDR2 is FYNNEI. The CDR3 is 15 residues long. DNA of the CDR3: TGTGCCAGCAGTGAATTTTCCCCCCACCCAGTTCCCCAGCATTTT. Amino acids: CASSEFSPHPVPQHF. Using reference TRBV2 and TRBJ1-5 for the parts outside the CDR3, the full variable domain is EPEVTQTPSHQVTQMGQEVILRCVPISNHLYFYWYRQILGQKVEFLVSFYNNEISEKSEIFDDQFSVERPDGSNFTLKIRSTKLEDSAMYFCASSEFSPHPVPQHFGDGTRLSIL.

About this clone itself: In the same sample, other DNA sequences code for this CDR3. J is TRBJ1-3 and V is TRBV2; TRBD1 might be the D (5 bases). Deletions cut 6 bases from V and 2 bases from J, with 5 bases between. Germline CDR1 reads SNHLY; CDR2 reads FYNNEI. The CDR3 extends over 12 amino acids. CDR3 in amino acids: CASRGAGNTIYF. CDR3 bases: TGTGCCAGCAGGGGGGCTGGAAACACCATATATTTT.

The chain joins TRBV19 to TRBJ1-6, with 7 bases identical to TRBD1. CDR3 length equals 13 residues. CDR1 is LNHDA, CDR2 SQIVND, per germline (reference sequence). V shed 6 bases and J 5 bases; nucleotides not matched to a gene: 1. In DNA form, the CDR3 reads TGTGCCAGTAGGGACAGGAATAATTCACCCCTCCACTTT. This sequence encodes CASRDRNNSPLHF. The full variable domain, rest sourced from reference TRBV19 and TRBJ1-6, is DGGITQSPKYLFRKEGQNVTLSCEQNLNHDAMYWYRQDPGQGLRLIYYSQIVNDFQKGDIAEGYSVSREKKESFPLTVTSAQKNPTAFYLCASRDRNNSPLHFGNGTRLTVT.

The chain is built from TRBV7-3 and TRBJ2-3; no definite D call. From germline, CDR1 is SGHTA and CDR2 FQGTGA. The CDR3 sequence is 15 residues long. Trimming stripped 2 bases from V and 4 bases from J, with 13 bases between. CDR3 loop: CASSLDPLGADTQYF. The CDR3 nucleotides read TGTGCCAGCAGCTTAGACCCCCTCGGAGCAGATACGCAGTATTTT.

This clone occurred once. The CDR3 sequence is CASSPDGGVTDTQYF. The CDR3, as DNA: TGTGCCAGCAGCCCGGACGGTGGGGTCACAGATACGCAGTATTTT. The chain joins TRBV5-4 to TRBJ2-3; D uncertain. Between the trimmed V and J ends, which lost 4 bases and 2 bases, there was a span of 14 bases. The length of the CDR3 is 15 residues. Germline-derived CDR1 and CDR2 are SGHNT and YYREEE (reference sequence).

The V gene is TRBV28, the J gene TRBJ1-2, with 7 nucleotides matching TRBD1. The V gene's germline CDR1 is MDHEN and CDR2 SYDVKM. This CDR3 is built from 16 residues. The trim removed 2 bases at V and 8 bases at J, leaving 14 bases unmatched. The CDR3 DNA follows: TGTGCCAGCAGTTTAGGAGGGGGCGCGGTATGGAACGGCTACACCTTC. Amino acids: CASSLGGGAVWNGYTF.

V and J are TRBV3-1 (or the pseudogene TRBV3-2) and TRBJ1-4; no clear D gene. CDR1 is LGHDT and CDR2 is YNNKEL in the germline V gene (reference sequence). The CDR3 runs 17 residues. Trimming took off 0 bases at V and 12 bases at J, with 23 bases between the two ends. CDR3 nucleotide sequence: TGTGCCAGCAGCCAAGATAGAGGACCCCCCTGGAGGGAGGAACTGTTTTTT. This translates into CASSQDRGPPWREELFF.

This clone was seen just once. The J gene is TRBJ1-1, the V gene TRBV5-1; tentatively, D is TRBD1 (5 bases). The CDR3 contains 16 residues. Germline values: CDR1 SGHRS, CDR2 YFSETQ. Trimming took off 0 bases at V and 5 bases at J, with 17 bases between the two ends. DNA for the CDR3: TGCGCCAGCAGCTTGGCCGGCAAGGGGTATGGTACTGAAGCTTTCTTT. This encodes CASSLAGKGYGTEAFF.

Details on this clone: Additional DNA sequences in this sample encode the identical CDR3. The chain joins TRBV30 to TRBJ1-5; 9 bases are shared with TRBD1. Germline V gives CDR1 GTSNPN, CDR2 SVGIG (reference sequence). V dropped 0 bases and J dropped 4; count of bases not matched to a gene: 4. The CDR3 runs to 15 residues. Here the CDR3 reads CAWSVPGTGNQPQHF. CDR3 in DNA: TGTGCCTGGAGTGTTCCCGGGACAGGGAATCAGCCCCAGCATTTT.

The J gene is TRBJ1-5, the V gene TRBV6-1; the D is unclear. The V end lost 5 bases, the J end lost 2 bases, and 7 bases lay between the germline ends. The CDR3 consists of 13 residues. Germline lookup yields CDR1 MNHNS and CDR2 SASEGT. The chain's CDR3 is CASSTQGNQPQHF. The CDR3 DNA is TGTGCCAGCAGTACGCAGGGCAATCAGCCCCAGCATTTT.

V is TRBV29-1 and J is TRBJ2-7; 7 bases align to TRBD1. After removal of 7 bases from V and 2 bases from J, the junction contained 5 bases not matched to a gene. CDR1 is SQVTM and CDR2 is ANQGSEA in the germline V gene. CDR3 size: 12 residues. For the CDR3, the DNA is TGCAGCGGGATGACAGGGACCTACGAGCAGTACTTC. Translation: CSGMTGTYEQYF.

The CDR3 is CASSDNSDGYTF. CDR3 coding DNA: TGTGCCAGCAGCGACAATTCGGATGGCTACACCTTC. J is TRBJ1-2 and V is TRBV28; no firm D call. Germline values: CDR1 MDHEN, CDR2 SYDVKM. V lost 6 bases to trimming and J lost 6 bases, with 11 bases between them. CDR3 size: 12 residues.

The chain uses TRBV7-2 and TRBJ2-7, with D unclear. CDR1 is SGHTA, CDR2 FQGNSA, per germline. The CDR3 loop spans 11 amino acids. V was clipped by 4 bases and J by 5 bases, with 6 bases between them. The CDR3 reads CASSYTDEQYF. DNA of the CDR3: TGTGCCAGCAGCTATACGGACGAGCAGTACTTC.

The chain joins TRBV28 to TRBJ1-2; TRBD1 matches 10 bases. Germline V lookup: CDR1 MDHEN, CDR2 SYDVKM. V dropped 2 bases and J dropped 4; count of bases not matched to a gene: 4. The CDR3 spans 15 residues. The CDR3 here is CASSLRQGAGYGYTF. The CDR3 coding sequence is TGTGCCAGCAGTTTACGACAGGGGGCAGGCTATGGCTACACCTTC.

The CDR3 sequence is CASRWGDNEQFF. CDR3 in DNA: TGTGCCAGCAGGTGGGGGGACAATGAGCAGTTCTTC. The chain carries TRBV2 and TRBJ2-1; D is perhaps TRBD2 (6 bases). The CDR3 contains 12 residues. The V end lost 6 bases, the J end lost 5 bases, and 8 bases lay between the germline ends. CDR1 is SNHLY and CDR2 is FYNNEI in the germline V gene.

DNA of the CDR3: TGTGCCATCGGCGGCTTGGGGACCGATACGCAGTATTTT. Protein product: CAIGGLGTDTQYF. The J gene is TRBJ2-3, the V gene TRBV10-3; D may correspond to TRBD1 or TRBD2 (5 bases each). The V and J ends lost 8 bases and 6 bases respectively, with 15 bases between them. The CDR3 spans 13 residues. Germline CDR1 and CDR2: ENHRY and SYGVKD.

As DNA, the CDR3 is TGCGCCAGCAGCTTGGGGGGGCGCACAGATACGCAGTATTTT. Protein sequence: CASSLGGRTDTQYF. The rearrangement joins TRBV5-1 to TRBJ2-3; maybe TRBD1 (6 bases). Germline CDR1 SGHRS, CDR2 YFSETQ. Deletions cut 0 bases from V and 1 base from J, with 6 bases between. This CDR3 contains 14 residues.